The 13 T cell receptor beta chains below come from one sample, sequenced in a study of graft-versus-host responses after intestinal transplantation (dated by TCRdb to about 2021). Libraries were prepared through the immunoSEQ multiplex PCR assay. Here the immuneACCESS table is served through TCRdb, limited to in-frame sequences with V and J called. Missing clones are a known gap in these copies; in checked studies unresolved V genes cover under half, and the rest lacks a known reason. This sample comprises 43,000 or so clones, 90% to 95% of them detected only once. Of the sample, approximately 6% is held by the ten largest clones. The sample was PBMCs, taken roughly 860 days after a first intestinal transplant, on the day of a second. These receptors came from a human patient who received an intestinal transplant, so some T cells may come from the graft donor.

V and J are TRBV19 and TRBJ2-7, with D perhaps matching TRBD1 (7 bases). Germline CDR1 is LNHDA and CDR2 is SQIVND (reference sequence). The CDR3 contains 15 residues. Trimming cost V 4 bases and J 5 bases, with 18 bases left between them. The CDR3 DNA sequence: TGTGCCAGTAGTAGGGGGGACGACAGGGCCCACGAGCAGTACTTC. Amino acid sequence: CASSRGDDRAHEQYF.

This chain uses TRBV19 with TRBJ2-7, with 10 bases that match TRBD2. V shed 6 bases, J shed 2 bases, and the junction held 7 bases outside the gene matches. The CDR3 length is 15 residues. Germline V gene lookup returns CDR1 LNHDA and CDR2 SQIVND (reference sequence). The CDR3 here is CASSPTSGKAYEQYF. CDR3 sequence (DNA): TGTGCCAGTAGCCCCACTAGCGGGAAAGCCTACGAGCAGTACTTC.

Here the CDR3 reads CASSTTGIGYGYTF. For the CDR3, the DNA is TGTGCCAGCAGTACAACAGGGATAGGATATGGCTACACCTTC. The chain recombines TRBV28 with TRBJ1-2, with TRBD1 as a possible D gene (6 bases). Per the germline V gene, CDR1 is MDHEN and CDR2 is SYDVKM. V was clipped by 5 bases and J by 5 bases, with 15 bases between them. This CDR3 has 14 residues.

This clone was observed a handful of times. This chain joins TRBV2 and TRBJ2-3; D might be TRBD2 (5 bases). The CDR3 is made up of 13 amino acids. V lost 11 bases and J lost 0, with 12 bases in between. From germline, CDR1 is SNHLY and CDR2 FYNNEI. CDR3 loop: CARMEVSTDTQYF. The CDR3 DNA is TGTGCCCGCATGGAGGTCAGCACAGATACGCAGTATTTT. Full variable domain (remainder filled in from reference TRBV2 and TRBJ2-3): EPEVTQTPSHQVTQMGQEVILRCVPISNHLYFYWYRQILGQKVEFLVSFYNNEISEKSEIFDDQFSVERPDGSNFTLKIRSTKLEDSAMYFCARMEVSTDTQYFGPGTRLTVL.

V gene TRBV29-1 combines with J gene TRBJ1-1; 8 bases align to TRBD1. Germline V gene lookup returns CDR1 SQVTM and CDR2 ANQGSEA. J lost 1 base, V lost 7 bases, and 5 bases had no gene match. The CDR3 is 13 residues long. The CDR3 is CSAVDRGNTEAFF. In DNA form, the CDR3 reads TGCAGCGCTGTAGACAGGGGGAACACTGAAGCTTTCTTT.

The chain employs TRBV6-1 and TRBJ1-2; 9 bases are shared with TRBD1. Unmatched junction bases numbered 4, after V lost 6 bases and J lost 8 bases. Germline CDR1 is MNHNS and CDR2 is SASEGT. The CDR3 loop spans 12 amino acids. CDR3 sequence: CASRGTGWGYTF. CDR3 DNA sequence: TGTGCCAGCAGGGGGACAGGGTGGGGCTACACCTTC.

This rearrangement joins TRBV19 to TRBJ2-2; 7 nucleotides match TRBD1. CDR1 and CDR2 from the germline V gene are LNHDA and SQIVND (reference sequence). The V segment lost 4 bases and the J segment 1 base; nucleotides outside the gene matches: 3. The CDR3 extends over 15 amino acids. Here the CDR3 reads CASSTNRGNTGELFF. DNA of the CDR3: TGTGCCAGTAGTACCAACAGGGGGAACACCGGGGAGCTGTTTTTT.

This clone was seen only once. The chain links TRBV5-1 to TRBJ2-1, with a weak D call TRBD1 (6 bases). The CDR3 is 14 residues long. Germline V lookup: CDR1 SGHRS, CDR2 YFSETQ. The V end lost 4 bases, the J end lost 9 bases, and 17 bases lay between the germline ends. The CDR3, as DNA: TGCGCCAGCAGCGACCCACAGGGAAGGTTTGAGCAGTTCTTC. This translates into CASSDPQGRFEQFF. Full variable domain (remainder filled in from reference TRBV5-1 and TRBJ2-1): KAGVTQTPRYLIKTRGQQVTLSCSPISGHRSVSWYQQTPGQGLQFLFEYFSETQRNKGNFPGRFSGRQFSNSRSEMNVSTLELGDSALYLCASSDPQGRFEQFFGPGTRLTVL.

In its sample, this clone was seen once. CDR3 sequence (DNA): TGTGCCAGCAGCTTAGTGCACCGAGGACTAGCGGGCGGGGGTAACACCGGGGAGCTGTTTTTT. Its translation: CASSLVHRGLAGGGNTGELFF. The J gene is TRBJ2-2, the V gene TRBV7-6; the match to TRBD2 covers 11 bases. This CDR3 has 21 amino acids. Germline V gives CDR1 SGHVS, CDR2 FNYEAQ. V shed 1 base and J 2 bases; nucleotides not matched to a gene: 15.

The V and J genes are TRBV18 and TRBJ2-6, with 13 bases matching TRBD2. CDR3 size: 19 residues. Losses at the gene ends were 3 bases for V and 1 base for J; bases not matched to a gene: 6. From germline, CDR1 is KGHSH and CDR2 LQKENI. In nucleotides, the CDR3 is TGTGCCAGCTCACCCCGACTAGCGGGAGGCGCATCTGGGGCCAACGTCCTGACTTTC. Amino acids: CASSPRLAGGASGANVLTF.

The chain recombines TRBV7-9 with TRBJ1-2, with 7 bases aligning to TRBD1. V shed 7 bases and J 1 base; nucleotides not matched to a gene: 3. The CDR3 runs to 13 residues. CDR1 is SEHNR and CDR2 is FQNEAQ in the germline V gene (reference sequence). The CDR3 nucleotides read TGTGCCAGCAACAACAGGGGTAACTATGGCTACACCTTC. Its protein product is CASNNRGNYGYTF. The full variable domain, rest sourced from reference TRBV7-9 and TRBJ1-2, is DTGVSQNPRHKITKRGQNVTFRCDPISEHNRLYWYRQTLGQGPEFLTYFQNEAQLEKSRLLSDRFSAERPKGSFSTLEIQRTEQGDSAMYLCASNNRGNYGYTFGSGTRLTVV.

The V and J genes are TRBV19 and TRBJ2-7, with D tentatively TRBD2 (6 bases). This CDR3 is built from 14 residues. Germline CDR1 and CDR2: LNHDA and SQIVND (reference sequence). Trimming removed 5 bases from V and 5 bases from J, with 16 bases in between. CDR3 DNA sequence: TGTGCCAGTAGTCCCGGGGGTGGGTGGGACGAGCAGTACTTC. Protein sequence: CASSPGGGWDEQYF.

This clone was seen once. J is TRBJ1-1 and V is TRBV5-6, with no clear D. CDR3 size: 15 residues. Germline CDR1 and CDR2: SGHDT and YYEEEE. V was trimmed by 5 bases and J by 3 bases, leaving 17 bases between them. The CDR3 sequence: CASSPLGKGDTEAFF. The CDR3 DNA is TGTGCCAGCAGTCCTCTGGGGAAGGGTGACACTGAAGCTTTCTTT.